This T cell receptor beta chain was sequenced during a study of cytomegalovirus exposure and HLA in healthy donors (dated by TCRdb to about 2017). Study-level background: According to an earlier analysis of 587 of the donors, about 190 million T cells yielded some 110 million unique TCR beta sequences and about 300 Gb of sequence data. An early release that covered fewer than 750 HLA-typed donors contained approximately 300 gigabases of sequencing data and about 93 million unique TCR sequences. Of the roughly 400 genotyped donors, approximately 83% fell in the genetic ancestry cluster associated with self-reported Caucasian donors. The aim of the study was to test whether cataloging public T cell receptors could identify signatures of past pathogen exposure. The study profiled the T cell repertoires of about 720 subjects by immunosequencing and related them to cytomegalovirus serostatus. Besides the first cohort of approximately 670 subjects, a separate validation cohort made up of 120 different subjects was used. To predict cytomegalovirus infection status, the study combined high-throughput TCR immunosequencing, statistical association of individual TCRs with disease status, and machine learning. A later analysis re-examined previously published TCR beta repertoires from roughly 720 donors and added high-resolution HLA genotyping to investigate patterns of TCR occurrence. The later analysis used no new phenotypic data to find candidate immune exposures, relying instead on TCR beta sequences and their occurrence across donors. An earlier analysis of some 500 of the donors used high-throughput TCR beta sequencing to judge whether each TCR beta V gene segment behaved as functional or pseudogenic. Donor age, sex, ethnicity and CMV serostatus were compiled together with the repertoire data. A later genetic analysis took genome-wide SNP genotypes for about three fifths of the 666 donors and used that subset as a discovery cohort. All discovery cohort repertoires had been generated on a single sequencing platform. HLA typing included class I and class II loci at four-digit resolution. The number of typed donors differed by locus: roughly 620-640 for A, B, C, DRB1 and DQB1; approximately 530 for DQA1; 606 for DPA1; and about 470 for DPB1. About five DR-DQ haplotypes were treated as single units for association and clustering because of strong linkage in the cohort. Among under 450 genotyped donors of the cohort, an average of approximately 230,000 unique TCR beta nucleotide sequences were sequenced per donor, roughly 18% of them non-productive.

In total, 600 or so healthy bone marrow donors made up the cohort. At the time of sampling, every cohort member was nominally healthy, though immune exposures that went unrecorded were likely present. The donor was CMV seronegative and belonged to the group of 350 to 400 seronegative cohort members. Every donor gave a peripheral blood sample, and the peripheral blood mononuclear cells from that sample were used for TCR beta sequencing. Genomic DNA was extracted from the blood cell samples with the Qiagen DNeasy Blood Extraction Kit. Reading from cysteine to phenylalanine, the CDR3 counts 14 amino acids. CDR3 DNA only is kept here, 42 bases in frame from base 1. Beyond this particular receptor, the publication reports: A group of highly shared sequence variants was considered likely to be a technical artifact of the sequencing pipeline. A later analysis found that TCR association rates varied across HLA loci, with DRB1 alleles showing the most associated TCRs and HLA-C alleles the fewest. Specific HLA alleles were associated with around 18,000 TCR beta sequences at a false discovery rate of 0.05 in a later analysis. In vitro tests confirmed that a few of the cytomegalovirus-associated TCR beta chains recognize cytomegalovirus antigens. In a later genetic analysis, a missense DCLRE1C variant was associated with V-gene and J-gene trimming of TCR beta chains, and the association was replicated in an independent cohort. Presence/absence analyses assumed roughly uniform sequencing depth across donors, an assumption that may not hold. Over 15 rarely observed V segments, including chromosome 9 orphons, were excluded from the earlier analysis of several hundred of the donors because counts were too low. The only immune exposure information available for the cohort was CMV serostatus. In this cohort, only TCR beta chains were sequenced, and detectable features were limited by the absence of alpha or paired-chain data. Assigning TCR associations to individual alleles was difficult when HLA alleles, especially DR and DQ, strongly co-occurred. Some IMGT-functional V segments, including TRBV6-2 and TRBV6-3, could not be told apart with the 87-base-pair reads, so those segments were excluded. The authors suggested that the approach could potentially be extended to other disease states and immunological phenotypes. HLA typing was unavailable for some donors at each locus, so association tests used only the typed subset. The study listed 150 to 200 TCR beta chains as associated with cytomegalovirus. The classifier was reported to diagnose cytomegalovirus status with high specificity and sensitivity in both the original and validation cohorts. According to a later analysis, most CMV-associated TCR beta chains appeared to be HLA-restricted, and the HLA associations seemed to be driven largely by CMV exposure. An earlier analysis of some 590 of the donors showed that most TCR beta V segments appeared in productive rearrangements either about 87% or about 30% of the time, which broadly matched IMGT annotations. Compared with the 666-donor mean, donors in an Asian-associated ancestry cluster had fewer N-insertions in productive TCRs, according to a later genetic analysis. In a later analysis, HLA-associated TCR beta chains were found to be more clonally expanded and to have lower generation probabilities than equally common non-associated chains. In a later analysis, several top co-occurrence clusters were reported to appear linked to parvovirus B19, influenza, CMV and Epstein-Barr virus. Most TCR sequences were seen in very few donors, while some public TCRs were found in many individuals. Linkage disequilibrium might explain the correlated functional status among segregating V segments, but an unknown experimental factor could not be ruled out. A further reported finding was that TCR beta sequences accurately predicted the HLA-A and HLA-B alleles for most subjects in the first cohort.

As regards this clone: It lacks a known antigen. No base-level quality is on record; no much larger clone is a single base apart.

The library was made by the immunoSEQ multiplex PCR assay. The multiplex PCR relied on a mix of 60 forward primers for TCR Vbeta segments and 13 reverse primers for TCR Jbeta segments. The CDR3 region of rearranged TCR beta genes was amplified from genomic DNA by a multiplex PCR assay. Amplified TCR beta libraries were sequenced as 87-base-pair reads on the Illumina HiSeq System. The paper's data handling went like this. In a later analysis, approximately 74 million unique TCR beta chains were counted across the approximately 620 repertoires, and about 10 million of these chains were shared by at least two donors. Raw reads were error-corrected and collapsed into unique sequences by a nearest-neighbor algorithm in which closely related sequences were merged to remove PCR and sequencing errors. Alignment of CDR3 sequences to IMGT reference sequences was used to assign V, D and J gene segments. Each retained sequence needed at least a six-nucleotide match to both a V gene segment and a J gene segment. Rearrangements were called productive when the CDR3 lacked stop codons and stayed in frame with V and J; all others were non-productive. Following IMGT convention, CDR3 was defined as the stretch from the second conserved V-encoded cysteine up to the conserved J-encoded phenylalanine. The earlier analysis of around 640 of the donors excluded sequences that lacked an unambiguous match to a single V gene segment. An earlier analysis of fewer than 750 of the donors classified V segments as functional when productive rearrangements were above 56.7% and as segregating when the standard deviation between donors was above 5%. A statistical classification framework was built for diagnosing cytomegalovirus status from the catalog of TCR beta chain sequences. In a later analysis, TCR nucleotide sequences were compared against IMGT/GENE-DB human TR gene sequences so that V and J genes could be assigned. Using the TCRdist pipeline, a later analysis assigned CDR3 sequences along with most-parsimonious VDJ recombination scenarios. In a later analysis, each TCR beta chain was defined by its CDR3 amino acid sequence together with its V-gene family, and reads lacking a unique V-gene family were excluded. As a way to deal with suspected cross-contamination and a sequencing artifact, a later analysis dropped over 550 nucleotide sequences that were highly shared and had low generation probability. For each public chain, a later analysis derived a clonal expansion index from normalized ranks of inferred template counts within each repertoire. In a later analysis, generation probabilities were computed with a VDJ recombination model fitted to out-of-frame rearrangements, and the resulting probabilities were checked against IGoR. Hypergeometric tests were used in a later analysis to score TCR-TCR, TCR-HLA and TCR-CMV co-occurrence, with a repertoire-size bias correction applied to the TCR pairs. A later analysis estimated false discovery rates by permuting HLA or CMV assignments 20 times. In a later analysis, co-occurring TCRs were grouped using DBSCAN, and TCRdist sequence similarity was added for clustering within HLA-allele-positive subsets. Co-occurrence clustering excluded repertoires with fewer than 30,000 or more than 120,000 public chains, plus five with anomalous nucleotide sharing. In TCRdb, the immuneACCESS table is reduced to in-frame sequences with V and J assigned. These tables do not hold every clone; where another copy was compared, an unresolved V gene accounts for under half, and the others remain unexplained. Clonal size and the V and J genes are those of that table, whereas D and trimming came from the DNA. This sample has fewer than 120,000 clones in its table, and approximately 83% of those were observed once. The ten largest clones take up around 1.9% of the sample.

The rearrangement joined TRBV12-1 to TRBJ1-1; TRBD1, the D gene given by the table, was not confirmed from the DNA. TRBV12-1 is a pseudogene. This TCR was recovered from a man between 40 and 49 years old in good health and CMV-seronegative. Sequenced input: PBMCs. The nucleotides read TGTGCCAGCAGCCTCTCGGACAGTGCCACTGAAGCTTTCTTT. This translates into CASSLSDSATEAFF.